This section outlines one T cell receptor (beta chain) sequence together with its context. Its antigen has not been determined. Base quality data are lacking; no much larger clone is found one base away. The sample comes from a study of blood T cells in healthy people across ages (dated by TCRdb to the mid-2010s). A note on the overall study: In model experiments, roughly one uniquely barcoded TCR beta cDNA molecule per two T cells was captured by template switching. Age-related changes in TCR beta repertoire diversity were measured in the study by deep sequencing normalized with unique cDNA molecular identifiers. The donors were divided into four age groups: young (average around 15 years), middle-aged (under 40), aged (roughly 60) and long-lived (around 87). To avoid experimental bias, donors of different ages were distributed randomly across sequencing lanes. For two donors (one aged 18 to 30 and one aged 80 or older), the study analyzed two additional independent replicas of 1 million unique cDNA reads from the same blood draw. Broad study findings and their caveats: Observed TCR beta diversity per million T cells fell roughly linearly with age, and a significant reduction was already apparent by age roughly 41. The CMV infection status of donors was not known, potentially confounding age-related changes in expanded clonotypes. Observed TCR beta diversity correlated strongly with the percentage of naive T cells measured by flow cytometry. Conclusive comparison of naive and antigen-experienced compartments was prevented by the profiling of bulk unsorted PBMCs. Estimates of total diversity from one million sequenced T cells were regarded as lower bounds and underestimates. Compared with the aged group, the long-lived group had more naive CD4+ T cells, fewer expanded clones and increased TCR diversity, a pattern suggesting age selection.

Based on the germline V gene, the CDR1 and CDR2 sequences are MNHNS and SASEGT. V drops 2 bases and J drops 13 bases, leaving 21 bases in between. The cysteine opens and the phenylalanine closes a CDR3 of 15 amino acids. This entry keeps only the CDR3 DNA: 45 bases, framed from base 1. Libraries came from 5' RACE. The instrument was an Illumina HiSeq 2500. A second PCR of roughly 7 to 11 cycles was performed with a sample-barcoded 5' primer and a J-beta primer mix. A unique molecular identifier was introduced onto each TCR beta cDNA molecule by a template-switch 5' adaptor carrying 12 random nucleotides. Each sample yielded at least 2.5 million CDR3-containing paired-end reads. First-strand cDNA synthesis was performed from all RNA using the Mint cDNA synthesis kit, with priming by a TRBC-specific oligonucleotide. Following uracil-DNA glycosylase treatment, all cDNA underwent a first 18-cycle PCR with the universal primers M1SS and BC2_uni_R. From the authors' description of their analysis: Normalization of each sample was performed by random selection of 1 million high-quality reads, each carrying a distinct molecular identifier. Reads with shared molecular identifiers were discarded instead of being binned into consensus sequences. MiTCR, run with a Q25 quality threshold and the strictest error-elimination algorithm, handled CDR3 identification, clonotype clustering and error correction. A nonparametric unseen species model with Euler transformation was used to estimate a lower bound on total TCR beta diversity. TCRdb reprocessing: public reads trimmed at Q25 with fastp, clones called with MiXCR, in-frame beta chains kept. All rows with the same CDR3 protein become a single entry with the most common DNA and genes. What appears here as the V and J calls and clone size reflects TCRdb's work, not the paper's. Counted in this sample were nearly 800,000 distinct CDR3 sequences; around 50% of them appeared once. The ten top clones hold roughly 24% of the sample.

Systemically healthy Caucasian individuals from Russia, 35 to 40 in total and aged about 6 to 95 years, were included as donors. Around 10 milliliters of peripheral blood were drawn from each donor into EDTA-treated Vacutainer tubes. Ficoll-Paque density-gradient centrifugation was used to isolate PBMCs, with at least 6.5 million per sample. Trizol reagent was used to extract total RNA from the PBMCs, yielding at least 5.5 micrograms per sample. For every donor, an aliquot of PBMCs went through flow cytometry to measure the percentages of naive CD45RAhigh/CD27high T cells. This TCR came from a man in his forties in good health. Input material: blood. The chain couples TRBV6-1 to TRBJ2-4, with the D gene not confidently named. The CDR3 protein sequence reads: CASSEMPGEVGEQYF. The base sequence is TGTGCCAGCAGTGAAATGCCGGGTGAGGTGGGTGAGCAGTACTTC.